These 4 T cell receptor beta chains share one sample of origin, sequenced in a study of blood T cell repertoires in COVID-19. Assay: immunoSEQ multiplex PCR; the TCRdb copy retains only in-frame clones and omits some. Seen here are 140,000 or so clones, 70% to 80% observed once, and the top ten hold approximately 16%. The specimen sequenced was peripheral blood. The source of these receptors is a man in his forties or fifties with acute or convalescent COVID-19.

The chain combines TRBV5-4 with TRBJ2-7, with TRBD2 identical over 11 bases. Trimming cost V 4 bases and J 7 bases; bases outside gene matches: 16. The CDR3 contains 17 residues. Germline loops: CDR1 SGHNT, CDR2 YYREEE (reference sequence). The CDR3 bases are TGTGCCAGCAGCCAGGTTCCTAAGACTAGCGGGGCACTTGAGCAGTACTTC. Amino acids: CASSQVPKTSGALEQYF.

The chain links TRBV28 to TRBJ1-5, with 9 bases that match TRBD1. This CDR3 has 14 amino acids. J was trimmed by 2 bases and V by 8 bases; bases with no gene match: 4. Germline CDR1 reads MDHEN; CDR2 reads SYDVKM. CDR3 residues: CASQDRGGNQPQHF. CDR3 coding DNA: TGTGCCAGCCAGGACAGGGGAGGCAATCAGCCCCAGCATTTT.

The chain is built from TRBV19 and TRBJ2-3; the D is unclear. Germline values: CDR1 LNHDA, CDR2 SQIVND (reference sequence). The CDR3 spans 13 residues. V gave up 6 bases and J gave up 2 bases, with 9 bases separating them. CDR3 in amino acids: CASSREFTDTQYF. Here the CDR3 DNA reads TGTGCCAGTAGCCGAGAATTCACAGATACGCAGTATTTT.

The J gene is TRBJ2-2, the V gene TRBV5-1; 10 bases match TRBD1. J lost 7 bases, V lost 0 bases, and 3 bases had no gene match. CDR1 and CDR2 from the germline V gene are SGHRS and YFSETQ. CDR3 length: 15 amino acids. The CDR3 nucleotides are TGCGCCAGCAGCTTGGGACAGGGGGCCTACGGGGAGCTGTTTTTT. Protein sequence: CASSLGQGAYGELFF.